One and the same sample provided the 32 T cell receptor beta chains below, sequenced in a study of T cells in Graves' hyperthyroidism and ophthalmopathy. Amplification yielded TCR beta CDR3 regions, with RNA transcripts as the source. The primer set for the first-round RT-PCR of the TCR CDR3 was HTBI. TCRdb re-analysed the multiplex PCR reads in MiXCR, keeping a single row per CDR3 protein. The sample consists of some 300,000 distinct CDR3 sequences, approximately 15% of them appearing once. The sample was blood. These TCRs come from a man younger than 45 with Graves' hyperthyroidism.

The chain carries TRBV19 and TRBJ1-1, with D tentatively TRBD1 (6 bases). The CDR3 has 14 residues. Germline values: CDR1 LNHDA, CDR2 SQIVND (reference sequence). Trimming took off 5 bases at V and 4 bases at J, with 14 bases between the two ends. The CDR3 DNA is TGTGCCAGTAGTGCAAACAGGGTGACCACTGAAGCTTTCTTT. Encoded protein: CASSANRVTTEAFF.

This clonotype occurred a few times. The chain recombines TRBV12-3 or TRBV12-4 with TRBJ2-2; D might be TRBD1 (5 bases). Trimming took off 8 bases at V and 4 bases at J, with 17 bases between the two ends. This CDR3 has 15 residues. CDR3 bases: TGTGCCAGCGGAACCAACAGGTTTAGCACCGGGGAGCTGTTTTTT. It yields the protein CASGTNRFSTGELFF.

This clonotype occurred many times. For the CDR3, the DNA is TGTGCCAGCAGCTTAACTAGCGGGAAATTGACAGATACGCAGTATTTT. Translation: CASSLTSGKLTDTQYF. The J gene is TRBJ2-3, the V gene TRBV13; 10 nucleotides agree with TRBD2. Germline CDR1 PRHDT, CDR2 FYEKMQ (reference sequence). This CDR3 spans 16 amino acids. Losses at the gene ends were 2 bases for V and 3 bases for J; bases not matched to a gene: 5.

At least ten counts were recorded for this clonotype. V and J are TRBV14 and TRBJ2-5, with 9 bases aligning to TRBD1. The CDR3 consists of 16 residues. Germline assignment: CDR1 SGHDN and CDR2 FVKESK. V lost 4 bases to trimming and J lost 7 bases; unmatched junction nucleotides: 13. CDR3 residues: CASSPGTGTTQRTQYF. The CDR3 nucleotides are TGTGCCAGCAGCCCCGGGACAGGGACTACCCAACGGACCCAGTACTTC. The complete variable domain, with remaining parts taken from reference TRBV14 and TRBJ2-5, reads EAGVTQFPSHSVIEKGQTVTLRCDPISGHDNLYWYRRVMGKEIKFLLHFVKESKQDESGMPNNRFLAERTGGTYSTLKVQPAELEDSGVYFCASSPGTGTTQRTQYFGPGTRLLVL.

This clonotype was counted many times. CDR3 DNA sequence: TGTGCCAGCATCCAGGCGGGACAGCTAAGAGCTTTCTTT. This codes for CASIQAGQLRAFF. The chain has TRBV28 and TRBJ1-1, with TRBD1 matching 7 bases. Germline-derived CDR1 and CDR2 are MDHEN and SYDVKM. V shed 7 bases, J shed 10 bases, and the junction held 12 bases outside the gene matches. The CDR3 is made up of 13 amino acids.

A few counts support this clonotype. The J gene is TRBJ1-6, the V gene TRBV7-9; D is possibly TRBD1 (6 bases). Germline-derived CDR1 and CDR2 are SEHNR and FQNEAQ (reference sequence). The CDR3 spans 15 residues. The V gene lost 5 bases and the J gene lost 8 bases, with 16 bases spanning the gap. This CDR3 is CASSRETGRDSPLHF. The CDR3 DNA reads as TGTGCCAGCAGCCGCGAAACAGGGAGAGATTCACCCCTCCACTTT.

The V and J genes are TRBV11-2 and TRBJ2-7; D gene uncertain. This CDR3 is 12 amino acids long. Trimming pared 4 bases from V and 3 bases from J, leaving 7 bases between. Germline CDR1 reads SGHAT; CDR2 reads FQNNGV. The CDR3 nucleotides read TGTGCCAGCAGCTCACAGTTCTACGAGCAGTACTTC. It specifies CASSSQFYEQYF. Supplemented by reference TRBV11-2 and TRBJ2-7, the full variable domain reads EAGVAQSPRYKIIEKRQSVAFWCNPISGHATLYWYQQILGQGPKLLIQFQNNGVVDDSQLPKDRFSAERLKGVDSTLKIQPAKLEDSAVYLCASSSQFYEQYFGPGTRLTVT.

A few counts support this clonotype. The rearrangement links TRBV2 to TRBJ1-6; 10 bases line up with TRBD1. From germline, CDR1 is SNHLY and CDR2 FYNNEI. The CDR3 consists of 15 residues. The ends lost 8 bases at V and 7 bases at J; junction bases unmatched: 8. CDR3 sequence: CASLDRGHENSPLHF. CDR3 nucleotide sequence: TGTGCCAGCCTTGACAGGGGGCATGAAAATTCACCCCTCCACTTT. Together with reference TRBV2 and TRBJ1-6, the CDR3 gives the full variable domain: EPEVTQTPSHQVTQMGQEVILRCVPISNHLYFYWYRQILGQKVEFLVSFYNNEISEKSEIFDDQFSVERPDGSNFTLKIRSTKLEDSAMYFCASLDRGHENSPLHFGNGTRLTVT.

This clonotype was seen only a few times. DNA of the CDR3: TGTGCCAGCAGCCCCCATCCCTCTACTGTCACCGGGGAGCTGTTTTTT. Translating gives CASSPHPSTVTGELFF. The V call is TRBV9, the J call TRBJ2-2, with D unresolved. V was shortened by 4 bases and J by 4 bases, with 17 bases between the two germline ends. The germline CDR1 and CDR2 sequences are SGDLS and YYNGEE. The CDR3 sequence is 16 residues long. The full variable domain, in which reference TRBV9 and TRBJ2-2 provide the parts outside the CDR3, is DSGVTQTPKHLITATGQRVTLRCSPRSGDLSVYWYQQSLDQGLQFLIQYYNGEERAKGNILERFSAQQFPDLHSELNLSSLELGDSALYFCASSPHPSTVTGELFFGEGSRLTVL.

This clonotype was detected many times. CDR3 sequence (DNA): TGTGCCAGCAGCCGAAAACTGGGCACTGAAGCTTTCTTT. Protein sequence: CASSRKLGTEAFF. V is TRBV3-1 and J is TRBJ1-1; D is uncertain. Deletions cut 4 bases from V and 4 bases from J, with 10 bases between. The CDR3 extends over 13 amino acids. Germline lookup yields CDR1 LGHDT and CDR2 YNNKEL (reference sequence).

The rearrangement uses TRBV6-1 and TRBJ2-5, with TRBD2 matching over 9 bases. The CDR3 is made up of 16 amino acids. After removal of 7 bases from V and 5 bases from J, the junction contained 14 bases not matched to a gene. In germline, CDR1 is MNHNS, CDR2 SASEGT. The CDR3 spells CASTPLTSGVGETQYF. In nucleotides, the CDR3 is TGTGCCAGCACCCCACTGACTAGCGGAGTCGGGGAGACCCAGTACTTC.

With respect to this clonotype: A much larger clone differs by one base, so this may be a read error. The genes are TRBV11-3 and TRBJ2-1, with 7 bases that match TRBD2. CDR3 length equals 16 residues. The germline V gene encodes CDR1 SGHNT and CDR2 YENEEA. Germline trimming cut 3 bases from V and 9 bases from J; bases unmatched to any gene: 14. The CDR3 DNA reads as TGTGCCAGCAGCTTTGGCTCGCGGGAGTTCAGGTGTGAGCAGTTCTTC. It specifies CASSFGSREFRCEQFF.

This clonotype was detected ten times or more. The chain carries TRBV2 and TRBJ1-2; possible D gene TRBD1, 6 bases. Trimming took off 6 bases at V and 2 bases at J, with 13 bases between the two ends. This CDR3 has 14 residues. Germline CDR1 is SNHLY and CDR2 is FYNNEI. As DNA, the CDR3 is TGTGCCAGCAGAGAACAGGGAGGCAACTATGGCTACACCTTC. As protein: CASREQGGNYGYTF.

About this clonotype itself: This may arise from a read error, as a much more abundant clone is one base away. The chain combines TRBV27 with TRBJ2-2, with a possible D match to TRBD2 (6 bases). CDR3 length: 15 amino acids. CDR1 is MNHEY, CDR2 SMNVEV, per germline (reference sequence). CDR3 sequence: CASSLSVASTGGLFF. CDR3 bases: TGTGCCAGCAGTTTATCGGTAGCGAGCACCGGGGGGCTGTTTTTT.

The CDR3 is CASSLTPTSGRPTDTQYF. CDR3 DNA sequence: TGTGCCAGCAGCTTAACGCCCACTAGCGGGCGACCCACAGATACGCAGTATTTT. The chain carries TRBV7-3 and TRBJ2-3; 9 bases agree with TRBD2. Germline CDR1 is SGHTA and CDR2 is FQGTGA. The CDR3 is 18 amino acids. V was clipped by 0 bases and J by 2 bases; unmatched bases: 9.

This clonotype was seen only a few times. The chain links TRBV20-1 to TRBJ1-1; D remains ambiguous. V was cut by 5 bases and J by 5 bases, with 15 bases left in between. This CDR3 comprises 13 residues. CDR1 and CDR2 (germline): DFQATT, SNEGSKA (reference sequence). The CDR3 coding sequence is TGCAGTGCTCCTATGGGGAGAGGGACTGAAGCTTTCTTT. This gives the protein CSAPMGRGTEAFF.

There are many counts of this clonotype. CDR3 amino acids: CASSPLTGGTAEAFF. The DNA for the CDR3 is TGTGCCAGCAGTCCCCTAACAGGGGGCACCGCTGAAGCTTTCTTT. The V and J genes are TRBV12-3 or TRBV12-4 and TRBJ1-1; 9 positions agree with TRBD1. The V and J ends lost 5 bases and 6 bases, in that order; junction bases with no gene match: 10. The CDR3 loop spans 15 amino acids.

This clonotype showed up many times. The genes are TRBV29-1 and TRBJ1-2; 7 nucleotides align to TRBD1. The J segment lost 2 bases and the V segment lost 5 bases, leaving 2 bases of the junction unmatched. This CDR3 region has 12 residues. Germline assignment: CDR1 SQVTM and CDR2 ANQGSEA. The CDR3 DNA follows: TGCAGCGTTACGACAGGGAACTATGGCTACACCTTC. This encodes CSVTTGNYGYTF.

V usage is TRBV20-1 and J usage is TRBJ2-5; D gene uncertain. Per germline, CDR1 DFQATT and CDR2 SNEGSKA (reference sequence). Trimming cost V 3 bases and J 0 bases, with 14 bases left between them. This CDR3 spans 15 amino acids. CDR3 protein: CSARSSSRNQETQYF. The CDR3 DNA reads TGCAGTGCTAGGTCGTCCTCTAGAAACCAAGAGACCCAGTACTTC.

This chain links TRBV30 with TRBJ2-6; no definite D call. The CDR3 is made up of 11 amino acids. Germline CDR1 and CDR2: GTSNPN and SVGIG (reference sequence). Deletions cut 6 bases from V and 2 bases from J, with 2 bases between. The CDR3 DNA reads as TGTGCCTGTACTGGGGCCAACGTCCTGACTTTC. Translating gives CACTGANVLTF. The full variable domain, completed using reference TRBV30 and TRBJ2-6, is SQTIHQWPATLVQPVGSPLSLECTVEGTSNPNLYWYRQAAGRGLQLLFYSVGIGQISSEVPQNLSASRPQDRQFILSSKKLLLSDSGFYLCACTGANVLTFGAGSRLTVL.

The genes are TRBV10-3 and TRBJ2-7; D perhaps matches TRBD2 (5 bases). With 5 bases removed from V and 7 bases from J, the gap between germline ends came to 18 bases. CDR1 ENHRY and CDR2 SYGVKD come from the germline V gene. The CDR3 length is 14 residues. CDR3 sequence reads: CAISIGLDSGEQYF. The CDR3 bases are TGTGCCATCAGTATAGGACTGGACTCGGGAGAGCAGTACTTC.

This clonotype has at least ten counts. The chain links TRBV28 to TRBJ2-7; 12 positions agree with TRBD2. The CDR3 covers 16 residues. The germline V gene has CDR1 MDHEN and CDR2 SYDVKM. V was pared by 2 bases and J by 1 base, with 3 bases of the junction left unmatched. The chain's CDR3 is CASSLPLAGGSYEQYF. CDR3 coding DNA: TGTGCCAGCAGTTTACCCCTAGCGGGAGGGTCCTACGAGCAGTACTTC.

There are many counts of this clonotype. The chain's CDR3 is CASSHATGQGDEQFF. DNA for the CDR3: TGTGCCAGCAGCCATGCTACTGGACAGGGAGATGAGCAGTTCTTC. The chain has TRBV3-1 and TRBJ2-1, with 8 bases that match TRBD1. CDR3 length: 15 residues. Germline V gives CDR1 LGHDT, CDR2 YNNKEL (reference sequence). With 3 bases clipped from V and 8 bases from J, the junction kept 9 bases outside the gene matches.

This clonotype was recorded many times. The chain couples TRBV11-2 to TRBJ1-5; no definite D call. Trimming removed 8 bases from V and 0 bases from J, with 8 bases in between. CDR3 length: 13 amino acids. Germline loops: CDR1 SGHAT, CDR2 FQNNGV. CDR3 residues: CASADYSNQPQHF. In nucleotides, the CDR3 is TGTGCCAGCGCGGATTATAGCAATCAGCCCCAGCATTTT.

This clonotype was counted ten times or more. J is TRBJ2-1 and V is TRBV18; a weak D match, TRBD2 (6 bases). Trimming cost V 6 bases and J 10 bases, with 16 bases left between them. The CDR3 has 13 amino acids. Germline CDR1 and CDR2: KGHSH and LQKENI. CDR3 protein: CASSPQAEGEQFF. The CDR3 nucleotides read TGTGCCAGCTCCCCGCAAGCGGAGGGAGAGCAGTTCTTC.

In its sample, this clonotype was seen many times. This chain connects TRBV3-1 to TRBJ1-2; weak D call: TRBD1 (6 bases). This CDR3 has 13 residues. V was pared by 2 bases and J by 6 bases, with 10 bases between. Germline V gene sequence: CDR1 LGHDT, CDR2 YNNKEL (reference sequence). The DNA of the CDR3 is TGTGCCAGCAGCCAAAACAGGGTAAATGGCTACACCTTC. Translation: CASSQNRVNGYTF.

At least ten counts were recorded for this clonotype. The rearrangement joins TRBV11-2 to TRBJ2-5; tentatively, D is TRBD2 (7 bases). The CDR3 runs 15 residues. The germline gives CDR1 SGHAT, CDR2 FQNNGV. V lost 5 bases, J lost 4 bases, and 17 bases lay in between. As DNA, the CDR3 is TGTGCCAGCAGCCAGGTGGGGGGGCGCGGAGAGACCCAGTACTTC. It specifies CASSQVGGRGETQYF. Filled out from reference TRBV11-2 and TRBJ2-5, the complete variable domain reads EAGVAQSPRYKIIEKRQSVAFWCNPISGHATLYWYQQILGQGPKLLIQFQNNGVVDDSQLPKDRFSAERLKGVDSTLKIQPAKLEDSAVYLCASSQVGGRGETQYFGPGTRLLVL.

This clonotype was picked up many times. This rearrangement joins TRBV6-1 to TRBJ1-2; D is unclear. Germline V CDR1 and CDR2: MNHNS, SASEGT. The CDR3 extends over 10 amino acids. Trimming stripped 6 bases from V and 3 bases from J, with 2 bases between. The CDR3: CASSHYGYTF. The CDR3 nucleotides read TGTGCCAGCAGCCACTATGGCTACACCTTC.

At least ten counts were recorded for this clonotype. The rearrangement joins TRBV7-8 to TRBJ2-1, with a possible D match to TRBD1 (5 bases). Trimming pared 0 bases from V and 8 bases from J, leaving 11 bases between. The CDR3 is 14 residues long. Germline loops: CDR1 SGHVS, CDR2 FQNEAQ. The CDR3 loop reads CASSLAGYRHEQFF. The CDR3 nucleotides read TGTGCCAGCAGCTTAGCGGGATACAGGCATGAGCAGTTCTTC.

This clonotype was recorded at least ten times. The rearrangement links TRBV9 to TRBJ1-1; 8 nucleotides line up with TRBD1. Trimming removed 6 bases from V and 5 bases from J; junction bases left unmatched: 6. Germline V gene sequence: CDR1 SGDLS, CDR2 YYNGEE. This CDR3 is built from 13 residues. The chain's CDR3 is CASTSGGETEAFF. CDR3 coding DNA: TGTGCCAGCACCTCAGGGGGCGAGACTGAAGCTTTCTTT.

This clonotype was seen a handful of times. This rearrangement joins TRBV29-1 to TRBJ2-1; D is unclear. The CDR3 has 10 residues. The V gene's germline CDR1 is SQVTM and CDR2 ANQGSEA. V lost 7 bases and J 5 bases, leaving 6 bases between the germline ends. The CDR3 DNA is TGCAGCGCCCAGGACAATGAGCAGTTCTTC. Translation gives CSAQDNEQFF.

This clonotype showed up many times. J is TRBJ2-3 and V is TRBV18, with a possible D match to TRBD2 (5 bases). V gave up 0 bases and J gave up 6 bases, with 7 bases separating them. Germline CDR1 and CDR2: KGHSH and LQKENI. This CDR3 contains 13 residues. The CDR3 region has the DNA TGTGCCAGCTCACCACCAGCGGCGGATACGCAGTATTTT. It codes for CASSPPAADTQYF.